The 5 T cell receptor beta chains below come from one sample, sequenced in a study of shared clonotypes between healthy human individuals (dated by TCRdb to 2020 to 2022). Library method: the immunoSEQ multiplex PCR assay. The table was pulled from immuneACCESS by TCRdb, which kept in-frame rearrangements only. Such tables lose some clones; where checked, under half of the loss comes from unresolved V genes, and the rest has no known cause. Recorded for this sample are around 600,000 clones; roughly 98% of them occurred a single time. The ten top clones hold 0.3% to 0.35% of the sample. CD8 naive samples were CD45RO-negative cells positively selected for CCR7, giving a CD45RA+CCR7+ population that excluded TemRA cells. The specimen was naive CD8+ T cells sorted from blood. The cell subset or site label on this specimen signifies: CD45RA+CCR7+. The origin of the receptors is a man aged 30 to 45 in good health.

The chain uses TRBV4-3 and TRBJ2-2; the match to TRBD2 covers 7 bases. CDR3 size: 14 residues. Germline V gene data show CDR1 as LGHNA and CDR2 as YSLEER. J gave up 5 bases and V 3 bases, and 3 bases lay outside the gene matches. CDR3 in DNA: TGCGCCAGCAGCCACTACGGGGGGACCGGGGAGCTGTTTTTT. This translates into CASSHYGGTGELFF.

This chain joins TRBV15 and TRBJ2-1; D call uncertain. This CDR3 region has 16 residues. The germline CDR1 and CDR2 sequences are LNHNV and YYDKDF (reference sequence). Trimming left V 1 base short and J 1 base short, with 11 bases between. In nucleotides, the CDR3 is TGTGCCACCAGCAGAGGTAGAGACCCATCCTACAATGAGCAGTTCTTC. It is translated as CATSRGRDPSYNEQFF.

The rearrangement uses TRBV4-1 and TRBJ2-2, with 8 bases matching TRBD1. The V segment lost 2 bases and the J segment 2 bases; nucleotides outside the gene matches: 7. Germline V CDR1 and CDR2: MGHRA, YSYEKL. CDR3 length equals 17 residues. In DNA, the CDR3 is TGCGCCAGCAGCCAAAATGTTGACAGGGGAAACACCGGGGAGCTGTTTTTT. This sequence encodes CASSQNVDRGNTGELFF.

The V call is TRBV5-5, the J call TRBJ2-7; 10 bases fit TRBD2. Per the germline V gene, CDR1 is SGHKS and CDR2 is YYEKEE (reference sequence). Trimming removed 4 bases from V and 0 bases from J; junction bases left unmatched: 4. The CDR3 has 15 amino acids. The CDR3 DNA reads TGTGCCAGCAGCCCGACTAGCGGGTACTCCTACGAGCAGTACTTC. Encoded protein: CASSPTSGYSYEQYF.

As for this clone: The same CDR3 arises from other DNA sequences in this sample as well. This chain joins TRBV7-9 and TRBJ2-1; no clear D gene. The CDR3 loop spans 12 amino acids. Trimming left V 6 bases short and J 4 bases short, with 7 bases between. Germline assignment: CDR1 SEHNR and CDR2 FQNEAQ (reference sequence). The chain's CDR3 is CASSSLYNEQFF. The CDR3 DNA sequence: TGTGCCAGCAGTTCCCTTTACAATGAGCAGTTCTTC.